One TCR beta chain is described in this entry. These data belong to a study of blood T cell repertoires in COVID-19. TCRdb's copy holds only in-frame clones and misses some; the assay was immunoSEQ multiplex PCR. The table shows around 200,000 clones, with about 85% occurring only once. Deletions cut 0 bases from V and 6 bases from J, with 9 bases between. Looked up from germline, CDR1 is SGHRS and CDR2 is YFSETQ. The CDR3 is made up of 13 amino acids. The chain has TRBV5-1 and TRBJ1-1, with no clear D. The sequencing input was peripheral blood. The source is a woman aged 18-29 years who had recovered from COVID-19. The CDR3 nucleotides read TGCGCCAGCAGCTTGGACAGACGTGCTGAAGCTTTCTTT. Its translation is CASSLDRRAEAFF.